This T cell receptor beta chain was identified during a study of T cells in Graves' hyperthyroidism and ophthalmopathy. Study as a whole: Before treatment of any kind, peripheral blood was taken at initial diagnosis.

The CDR3 is 15 amino acids. The V gene end was trimmed by 1 base and the J gene end by 1 base; junction bases not matched to a gene: 1. The germline V gene has CDR1 MGHRA and CDR2 YSYEKL. As for this clonotype: The target antigen is unknown.

The study, taken as a whole, reports: Most expanded thyroid clonotypes above 0.001 also appeared in blood.

TCR beta CDR3 regions were amplified from RNA transcripts. The TCR CDR3 first-round RT-PCR relied on the HTBI primer set. TCRdb itself ran the multiplex PCR reads through MiXCR, one entry per CDR3 protein. The sample shows roughly 840,000 distinct CDR3 sequences, 38% of them seen only once. Hyperthyroidism had been newly diagnosed in patients aged 18 to 65, and its duration was under 2 months. Any patient presenting with uncontrolled infection, other autoimmune disease, pregnancy or lactation was left out. The V call is TRBV4-1, the J call TRBJ2-5; TRBD2 aligns across 9 bases. Sequencing input: blood. This TCR was recovered from a man younger than 35 with Graves' hyperthyroidism. The CDR3 protein is CASSQGRGGQETQYF. CDR3 nucleotides: TGCGCCAGCAGCCAAGGGCGGGGGGGCCAAGAGACCCAGTACTTC.